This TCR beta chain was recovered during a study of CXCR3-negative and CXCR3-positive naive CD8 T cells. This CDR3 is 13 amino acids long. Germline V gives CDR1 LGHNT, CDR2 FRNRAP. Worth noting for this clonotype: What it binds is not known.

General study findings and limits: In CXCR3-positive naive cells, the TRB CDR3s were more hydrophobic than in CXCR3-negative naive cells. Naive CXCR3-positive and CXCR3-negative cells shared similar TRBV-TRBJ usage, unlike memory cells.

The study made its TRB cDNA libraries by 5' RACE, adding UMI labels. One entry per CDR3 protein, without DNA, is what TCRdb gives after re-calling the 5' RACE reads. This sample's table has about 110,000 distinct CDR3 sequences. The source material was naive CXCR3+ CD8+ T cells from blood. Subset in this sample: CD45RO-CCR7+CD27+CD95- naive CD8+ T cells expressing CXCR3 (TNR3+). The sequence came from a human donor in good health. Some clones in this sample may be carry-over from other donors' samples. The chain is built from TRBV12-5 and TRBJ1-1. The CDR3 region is CASGLVLDSQAFF.